Listed below are T cell receptor beta chains from one sample, sequenced in a study of CD8 T cells in ankylosing spondylitis. TCRdb reprocessed the 5' RACE reads via MiXCR and lists one record per CDR3 protein. The table shows 250,000 to 400,000 distinct CDR3 sequences, with 11% occurring only once. The sequenced material came from blood, either unsorted or a sorted T cell fraction (not recorded which). These receptors originate from a female donor with ankylosing spondylitis or in good health (not recorded which). Both conserved end residues are part of each CDR3. The order of the fields is clone size, V gene, CDR3 protein. Expanded clones are given a class, and other clones once, few, many or no size at all.

size: many; V: TRBV5-1; CDR3: CASSLPKQGSGETQYF
size: many; V: TRBV7-9; CDR3: CASSLGEGEGRNQPQHF
size: few; V: TRBV11-2; CDR3: CASSSTAGASTEAFF
size: many; V: TRBV20-1; CDR3: CSALILGIPGQGAFF
size: many; V: TRBV4-1; CDR3: CASSQADRGREAFF
size: many; V: TRBV20-1; CDR3: CSARARTSRAYGYTF
size: many; V: TRBV20-1; CDR3: CSARDTSGKDTGELFF
size: many; V: TRBV28; CDR3: CASSFRTTLRETQYF
size: many; V: TRBV7-9; CDR3: CASSHRPPSQDSYGYTF
size: few; V: TRBV10-3; CDR3: CAISESVENIQYF
size: NA; V: TRBV20-1; CDR3: CSAPSLSRGNNYGYTF
size: many; V: TRBV9; CDR3: CASSPHTGELFF
size: many; V: TRBV5-1; CDR3: CASSLVQPNNEQFF
size: NA; V: TRBV5-1; CDR3: CASSLEAGGTETQYF
size: NA; V: TRBV7-9; CDR3: CASSLVSGDTGELFF
size: many; V: TRBV7-2; CDR3: CASSSTGTGVTGELFF
size: few; V: TRBV27; CDR3: CASSYGRWASGSYEQYF
size: many; V: TRBV20-1; CDR3: CSAPRDSGLSQPQHF
size: many; V: TRBV29-1; CDR3: CSVEEGNGPSGSFYEQYF
size: many; V: TRBV6-5; CDR3: CASSRTDYEQYF
size: many; V: TRBV12-3/TRBV12-4; CDR3: CASSLGGSSNEQYF
size: many; V: TRBV5-1; CDR3: CASSQAPIGAKNIQYF
size: many; V: TRBV5-1; CDR3: CASSFSGSGTIYF
size: many; V: TRBV12-3/TRBV12-4; CDR3: CASSAPGQGNTEAFF
size: many; V: TRBV15; CDR3: CATSRGDRGMNQPQHF
size: many; V: TRBV20-1; CDR3: CSARDRGLWTNSPLHF
size: NA; V: TRBV28; CDR3: CASSFWGGYTF
size: few; V: TRBV5-1; CDR3: CASSLQGTPNTGELFF
size: NA; V: TRBV4-2; CDR3: CASSQDMQYNEQFF
size: NA; V: TRBV5-1; CDR3: CASSLVGGTLNTEAFF
size: many; V: TRBV5-1; CDR3: CASSSGTGYNTEAFF
size: few; V: TRBV29-1; CDR3: CSVKHTGELFF
size: many; V: TRBV7-9; CDR3: CASSPGGGEFF
size: many; V: TRBV20-1; CDR3: CSAREGRGYDEQYF
size: many; V: TRBV5-1; CDR3: CASSAREAASDGYTF
size: many; V: TRBV6-1; CDR3: CASGRTGLVYEQFF
size: many; V: TRBV12-3/TRBV12-4; CDR3: CASSGTQNTEAFF
size: NA; V: TRBV2; CDR3: CASRTGLYTGELFF
size: many; V: TRBV5-1; CDR3: CASSGILAGVPTDTQYF
size: many; V: TRBV20-1; CDR3: CSARDLRGGPDTQYF
size: many; V: TRBV5-1; CDR3: CASSSDGTGEKLFF
size: few; V: TRBV20-1; CDR3: CSGPSGGYTF
size: many; V: TRBV7-2; CDR3: CASSLTVHVGTGYGYTF
size: many; V: TRBV9; CDR3: CASSVGEGSTYEQYF
size: many; V: TRBV12-3/TRBV12-4; CDR3: CASSPPGRPRSGNTIYF
size: many; V: TRBV5-5; CDR3: CASSLATGTGTKDTF
size: many; V: TRBV10-2; CDR3: CASSDSGRANQPQHF
size: many; V: TRBV6-5; CDR3: CASSFGAGYPDTQYF
size: many; V: TRBV7-9; CDR3: CASSSVPVDDNEQFF
size: many; V: TRBV29-1; CDR3: CSVEDLLVGALRELFF
size: many; V: TRBV20-1; CDR3: CSARDSTRKTGELFF
size: many; V: TRBV20-1; CDR3: CSALPPGRGNEKLFF
size: many; V: TRBV20-1; CDR3: CSARDTSGSSYNEQFF